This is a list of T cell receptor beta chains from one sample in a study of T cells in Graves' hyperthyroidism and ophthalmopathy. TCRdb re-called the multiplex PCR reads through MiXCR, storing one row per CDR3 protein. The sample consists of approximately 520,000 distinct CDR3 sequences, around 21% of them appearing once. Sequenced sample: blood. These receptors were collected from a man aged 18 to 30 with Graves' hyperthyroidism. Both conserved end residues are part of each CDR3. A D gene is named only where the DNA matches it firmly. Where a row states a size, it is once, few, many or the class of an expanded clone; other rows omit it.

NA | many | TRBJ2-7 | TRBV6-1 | CASSAQDVFTYEQYF | TGTGCCAGCAGTGCACAGGACGTATTCACCTACGAGCAGTACTTC
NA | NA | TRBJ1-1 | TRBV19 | CASSPPGAAEAFF | TGTGCCAGTAGCCCGCCAGGGGCGGCTGAAGCTTTCTTT
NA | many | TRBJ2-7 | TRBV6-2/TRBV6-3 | CASSPVGADEQYF | TGTGCCAGCAGCCCAGTCGGGGCAGACGAGCAGTACTTC
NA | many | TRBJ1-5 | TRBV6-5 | CASSWGRGQPQHF | TGTGCCAGCAGTTGGGGCAGGGGACAGCCCCAGCATTTT
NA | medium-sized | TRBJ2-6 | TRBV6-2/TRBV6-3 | CASSPRSDSGANVLTF | TGTGCCAGCAGTCCCCGTTCGGACTCTGGGGCCAACGTCCTGACTTTC
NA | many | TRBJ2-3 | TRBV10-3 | CAISGEGGTDTQYF | TGTGCCATCAGTGGGGAGGGGGGCACAGATACGCAGTATTTT
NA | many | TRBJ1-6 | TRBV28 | CASSTSGATPLHF | TGTGCCAGCAGTACCAGTGGCGCGACGCCCCTCCACTTT
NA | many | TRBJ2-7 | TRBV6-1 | CASRRASYEQYF | TGTGCCAGCCGGAGGGCCTCCTACGAGCAGTACTTC
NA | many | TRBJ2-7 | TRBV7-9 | CASSSAFGEQYF | TGTGCCAGCAGCTCGGCTTTTGGCGAGCAGTACTTC
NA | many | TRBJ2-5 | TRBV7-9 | CASSLPRLIGGETQYF | TGTGCCAGCAGCTTACCCCGGCTCATCGGGGGAGAGACCCAGTACTTC
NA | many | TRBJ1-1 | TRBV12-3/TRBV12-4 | CASSPTGLPTEAFF | TGTGCCAGCAGTCCTACAGGGTTGCCCACTGAAGCTTTCTTT
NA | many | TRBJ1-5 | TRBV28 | CASSFYNLGNQPQHF | TGTGCCAGCAGTTTCTACAACTTGGGCAATCAGCCCCAGCATTTT
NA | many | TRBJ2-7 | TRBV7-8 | CASSNSREEHYEQYF | TGTGCCAGCAGCAATTCGCGTGAGGAGCACTACGAGCAGTACTTC
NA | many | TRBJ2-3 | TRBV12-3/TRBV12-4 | CASSSRLGQADTQYF | TGTGCCAGCAGTTCGCGACTAGGTCAGGCAGATACGCAGTATTTT
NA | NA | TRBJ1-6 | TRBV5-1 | CASSLGLARTSPLHF | TGCGCCAGCAGCTTGGGACTCGCCAGGACTTCACCCCTCCACTTT
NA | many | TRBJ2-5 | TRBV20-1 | CSARERAGTETQYF | TGCAGTGCTAGAGAGAGGGCAGGGACGGAGACCCAGTACTTC
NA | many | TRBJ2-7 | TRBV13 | CASSKIGGNPSYEQYF | TGTGCCAGCAGCAAAATTGGGGGGAACCCCTCCTACGAGCAGTACTTC
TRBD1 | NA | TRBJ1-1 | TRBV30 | CAWKIGTGSNEAFF | TGTGCCTGGAAAATCGGGACAGGGTCAAACGAAGCTTTCTTT
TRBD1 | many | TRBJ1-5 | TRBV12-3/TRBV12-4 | CASSLGTVMSNQPQHF | TGTGCCAGCAGTTTGGGGACAGTTATGAGCAATCAGCCCCAGCATTTT
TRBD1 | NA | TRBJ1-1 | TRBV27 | CASSDGQGMKAFF | TGTGCCAGCAGTGACGGACAGGGTATGAAAGCTTTCTTT
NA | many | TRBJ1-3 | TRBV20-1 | CSARGALSGNTIYF | TGCAGTGCGAGGGGCGCACTCTCTGGAAACACCATATATTTT
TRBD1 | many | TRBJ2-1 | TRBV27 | CASSSNRGPGNEQFF | TGTGCCAGCAGTTCAAACAGGGGGCCGGGAAATGAGCAGTTCTTC
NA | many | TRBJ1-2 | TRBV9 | CASSVAAGSDGYTF | TGTGCCAGCAGCGTAGCTGCCGGGTCGGATGGCTACACCTTC
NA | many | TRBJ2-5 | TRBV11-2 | CASSPRQRSKETQYF | TGTGCCAGCAGCCCACGGCAAAGAAGCAAAGAGACCCAGTACTTC
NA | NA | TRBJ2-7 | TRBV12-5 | CASGSTGDEQYF | TGTGCTAGTGGTTCGACAGGCGACGAGCAGTACTTC